These 8 T cell receptor beta chains share one sample of origin, sequenced in a study of Ad26.COV2.S vaccination and SARS-CoV-2 variants. The data were produced by immunoSEQ multiplex PCR, yet TCRdb's version contains in-frame clones alone and is incomplete. The table shows 440,000 or so clones, with around 91% occurring only once. Treatment in this sample: roughly 19 received Ad26.COV2.S at low or high dose, single or two shots; several received placebo; per-sample allocation not given. The investigators took samples on day 63 after the first vaccine or placebo injection. Specimen: peripheral blood, collected in a trial of Ad26.COV2.S vaccine versus placebo. These receptors were obtained from a person aged 18-60 years who received the Ad26.COV2.S COVID-19 vaccine or a placebo.

V and J are TRBV6-5 and TRBJ1-5; D unresolved. The germline gives CDR1 MNHEY, CDR2 SVGAGI. The CDR3 extends over 15 amino acids. Trimming stripped 0 bases from V and 4 bases from J, with 10 bases between. This CDR3 is CASSYSGRLNQPQHF. In DNA, the CDR3 is TGTGCCAGCAGTTACTCAGGACGGTTAAATCAGCCCCAGCATTTT.

V and J are TRBV19 and TRBJ1-5; D uncertain. This CDR3 is 13 amino acids long. V was shortened by 6 bases and J by 6 bases, with 12 bases between the two germline ends. Per germline, CDR1 LNHDA and CDR2 SQIVND (reference sequence). CDR3 sequence reads: CASSNWGGQPQHF. The CDR3 region has the DNA TGTGCCAGTAGCAACTGGGGAGGTCAGCCCCAGCATTTT.

V usage is TRBV7-2 and J usage is TRBJ1-5; D is undetermined. The V gene's germline CDR1 is SGHTA and CDR2 FQGNSA. This CDR3 comprises 14 residues. Trimming cost V 3 bases and J 0 bases, with 6 bases left between them. The CDR3 nucleotides read TGTGCCAGCAGCTTGAGCACTAGCAATCAGCCCCAGCATTTT. It is translated as CASSLSTSNQPQHF.

This chain connects TRBV4-2 to TRBJ1-2; TRBD1 might be the D (6 bases). V was trimmed by 0 bases and J by 0 bases, leaving 14 bases between them. The CDR3 contains 17 residues. Germline assignment: CDR1 LGHNA and CDR2 YNFKEQ. CDR3: CASSQDFRGWANYGYTF. CDR3 sequence (DNA): TGTGCCAGCAGCCAAGATTTCAGGGGTTGGGCTAACTATGGCTACACCTTC.

The rearrangement joins TRBV18 to TRBJ2-7; maybe TRBD2 (5 bases). Trimming took off 3 bases at V and 6 bases at J, with 18 bases between the two ends. The CDR3 has 15 residues. Germline CDR1 and CDR2: KGHSH and LQKENI. CDR3 protein: CASSPYSSGIGEQYF. The DNA of the CDR3 is TGTGCCAGCTCACCTTACAGCTCCGGGATTGGCGAGCAGTACTTC.

This clone has just one count. The chain employs TRBV11-2 and TRBJ2-1; 13 bases are shared with TRBD2. CDR3 length: 17 amino acids. Germline CDR1 is SGHAT and CDR2 is FQNNGV. V shed 5 bases and J 3 bases; nucleotides not matched to a gene: 7. The CDR3 sequence is CASSQTRLAGGYNEQFF. The CDR3 DNA is TGTGCCAGCAGCCAGACCCGACTAGCGGGAGGCTACAATGAGCAGTTCTTC.

The chain combines TRBV3-1 (or the pseudogene TRBV3-2) with TRBJ2-7; a possible D gene is TRBD1 (6 bases). Between the trimmed V and J ends, which lost 3 bases and 4 bases, there was a span of 19 bases. The V gene's germline CDR1 is LGHDT and CDR2 YNNKEL (reference sequence). CDR3 length: 16 residues. CDR3 protein: CASSQVPGQGNYEQYF. The CDR3 DNA sequence: TGTGCCAGCAGCCAGGTACCGGGACAAGGGAATTACGAGCAGTACTTC.

This chain joins TRBV29-1 and TRBJ2-1; 7 bases map to TRBD2. Germline V lookup: CDR1 SQVTM, CDR2 ANQGSEA. Losses at the gene ends were 6 bases for V and 5 bases for J; bases not matched to a gene: 13. The CDR3 loop spans 15 amino acids. Written as DNA, the CDR3 is TGCAGCGTCGTGGGGAGGGCCATTTCCCACAATGAGCAGTTCTTC. Protein product: CSVVGRAISHNEQFF.